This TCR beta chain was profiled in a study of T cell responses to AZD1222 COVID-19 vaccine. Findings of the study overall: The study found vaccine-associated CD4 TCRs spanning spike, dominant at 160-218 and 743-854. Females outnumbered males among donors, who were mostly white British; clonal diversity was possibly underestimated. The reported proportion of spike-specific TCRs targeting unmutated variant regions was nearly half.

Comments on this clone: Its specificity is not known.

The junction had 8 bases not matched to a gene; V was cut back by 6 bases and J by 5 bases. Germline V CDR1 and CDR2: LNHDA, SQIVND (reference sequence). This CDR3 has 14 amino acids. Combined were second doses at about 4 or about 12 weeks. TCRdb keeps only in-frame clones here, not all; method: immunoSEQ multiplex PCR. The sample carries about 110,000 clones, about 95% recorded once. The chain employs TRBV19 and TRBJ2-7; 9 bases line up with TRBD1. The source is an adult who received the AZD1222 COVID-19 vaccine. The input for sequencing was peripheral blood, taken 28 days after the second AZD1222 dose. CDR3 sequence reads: CASRTGTGYDEQYF. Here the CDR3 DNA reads TGTGCCAGTAGGACCGGGACAGGGTATGACGAGCAGTACTTC.